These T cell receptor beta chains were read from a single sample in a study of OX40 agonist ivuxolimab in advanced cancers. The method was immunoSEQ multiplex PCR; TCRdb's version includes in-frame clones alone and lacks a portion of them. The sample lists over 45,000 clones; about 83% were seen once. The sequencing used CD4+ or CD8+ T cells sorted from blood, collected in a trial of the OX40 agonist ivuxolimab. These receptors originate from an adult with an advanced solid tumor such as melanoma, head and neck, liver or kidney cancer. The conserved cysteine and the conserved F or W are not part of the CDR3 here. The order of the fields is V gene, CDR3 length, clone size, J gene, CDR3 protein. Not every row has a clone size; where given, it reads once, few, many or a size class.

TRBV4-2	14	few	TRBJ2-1	ASSQLQGGSYNEQF
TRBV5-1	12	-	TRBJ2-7	ASSLAGGYYEQY
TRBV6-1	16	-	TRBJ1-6	ASSAPPRGPPYNSPLH
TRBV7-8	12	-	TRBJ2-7	ASSLAQAVGEQY
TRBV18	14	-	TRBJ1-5	ASSPPRNRAGQPQH
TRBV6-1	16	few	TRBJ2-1	ASSDSTSGSLRFNEQF
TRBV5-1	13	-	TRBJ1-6	ASSLEVATNSPLH
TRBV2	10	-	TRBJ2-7	AIGGGLDEQY
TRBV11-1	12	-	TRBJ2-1	ASTADYSYNEQF
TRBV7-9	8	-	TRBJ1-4	ASGGEKLF